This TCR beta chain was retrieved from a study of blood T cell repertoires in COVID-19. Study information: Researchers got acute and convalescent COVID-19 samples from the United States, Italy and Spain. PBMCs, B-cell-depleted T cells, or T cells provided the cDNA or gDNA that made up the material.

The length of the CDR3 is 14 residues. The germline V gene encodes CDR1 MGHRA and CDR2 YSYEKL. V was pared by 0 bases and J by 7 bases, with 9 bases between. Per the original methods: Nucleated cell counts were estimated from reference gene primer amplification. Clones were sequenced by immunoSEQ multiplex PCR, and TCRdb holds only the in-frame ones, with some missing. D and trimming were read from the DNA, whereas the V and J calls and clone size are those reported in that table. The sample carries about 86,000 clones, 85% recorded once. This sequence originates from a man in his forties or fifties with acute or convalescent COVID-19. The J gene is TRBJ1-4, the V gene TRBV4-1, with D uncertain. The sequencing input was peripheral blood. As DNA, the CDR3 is TGCGCCAGCAGCCAAGATCCGGGTGGTGAAAAACTGTTTTTT. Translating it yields CASSQDPGGEKLFF.